The 18 T cell receptor beta chains listed next were all sequenced from one sample in a study of tumor and adjacent non-tumor tissue in lung cancer. RNA was extracted from bulk tissue without any cell sorting. Three rounds of nested PCR, following a modified ARM-PCR protocol, produced the TCRbeta library. TCRdb re-called the multiplex PCR reads with MiXCR, one entry per CDR3 protein. The data show under 250,000 distinct CDR3 sequences, around 70% seen once. The specimen sequenced was lung tumor tissue. Receptors were obtained from a man aged 55 to 69 with non-small cell lung cancer.

This clonotype showed up just once. The chain combines TRBV7-9 with TRBJ2-1, with D tentatively TRBD2 (5 bases). The CDR3 sequence is 13 residues long. V lost 7 bases and J lost 6, with 13 bases in between. Germline CDR1 reads SEHNR; CDR2 reads FQNEAQ (reference sequence). The DNA for the CDR3 is TGTGCCAGCAACAACCTCGGGGTCAATGAGCAGTTCTTC. As protein: CASNNLGVNEQFF.

This clonotype was observed a single time. Without the conserved terminal phenylalanine or tryptophan, this CDR3 likely stems from a read error. The CDR3 DNA sequence: TGTGCCTCCGGTTCCGGGACTAGCGGTCCCAGGGTAGATACCCAGTACCTC. Protein: CASGSGTSGPRVDTQYL. This rearrangement joins TRBV6-5 to TRBJ2-5; TRBD2 agrees at 11 bases. This CDR3 is 17 amino acids long. Germline V lookup: CDR1 MNHEY, CDR2 SVGAGI. After removal of 11 bases from V and 8 bases from J, the junction contained 22 bases not matched to a gene.

For this clonotype: Since a much larger clone is just one base distant, this may be a read error. V gene TRBV29-1 combines with J gene TRBJ2-3; no firm D call. The CDR3 length is 14 residues. V lost 7 bases, J lost 2 bases, and 16 bases lay in between. The germline CDR1 and CDR2 sequences are SQVTM and ANQGSEA. The CDR3 nucleotides are TGCAGCGCACCCAGACGCCCGCTCACAGATACGCAGTATTTT. Translation gives CSAPRRPLTDTQYF.

Regarding this clonotype: One end of the junction does not line up with germline, which may come from a read error. The rearrangement links TRBV4-1 to TRBJ2-3, with D possibly matching TRBD1 (6 bases). Germline V CDR1 and CDR2: MGHRA, YSYEKL. This CDR3 is built from 16 residues. The CDR3 DNA reads TGTGCCAGCAGCCAACGGGGCGGACAGAGGAAAGATACGCAGTATTTT. This codes for CASSQRGGQRKDTQYF.

Regarding this clonotype: Its ends do not fully match the called genes, so a read error is possible. This chain uses TRBV11-2 with TRBJ2-7, with TRBD2 as a possible D gene (5 bases). The CDR3 length is 15 residues. Germline V gene lookup returns CDR1 SGHAT and CDR2 FQNNGV. This CDR3 reads CVSSLGAVGGYEQYF. CDR3 coding DNA: TGTGTCAGCAGCTTAGGTGCAGTGGGCGGGTACGAGCAGTACTTC.

Details on this clonotype: Possible read error: a much larger clone is one base away. This chain links TRBV6-2 or TRBV6-3 with TRBJ2-1; D perhaps matches TRBD2 (5 bases). The V and J ends lost 7 bases and 12 bases respectively, with 19 bases between them. The CDR3 runs to 13 residues. Germline values: CDR1 MNHEY, CDR2 SVGEGT. Here the CDR3 DNA reads TGTGCCAGCAAGGCCGGGGTGGGAATGTGGCAGTTCTTC. Translated: CASKAGVGMWQFF.

The chain has TRBV29-1 and TRBJ1-3; unclear D gene. CDR1 is SQVTM and CDR2 is ANQGSEA in the germline V gene. This CDR3 has 15 amino acids. Trimming took off 3 bases at V and 0 bases at J, with 12 bases between the two ends. CDR3 sequence: CSVDSTVRSGNTIYF. The CDR3 bases are TGCAGCGTTGATTCAACAGTCCGCTCTGGAAACACCATATATTTT.

In the case of this clonotype: Because it lacks the conserved phenylalanine or tryptophan at the end, this CDR3 is likely a read error. The gene calls are TRBV20-1 and TRBJ2-5; D is uncertain. This CDR3 comprises 14 residues. Germline CDR1 reads DFQATT; CDR2 reads SNEGSKA (reference sequence). CDR3 in DNA: TGCAGTGCCAGAGATCGGGTCCTGGGGGAGACCCAGTACCTC. It yields the protein CSARDRVLGETQYL.

The sample holds a few counts of this clonotype. A much larger clone lies a single base off, so this may be a read error. This is likely a read error, given that the CDR3 carries no conserved phenylalanine or tryptophan at its end. The chain employs TRBV4-3 and TRBJ2-3; D not certain. The CDR3 length is 15 residues. Trimming took off 0 bases at V and 0 bases at J, with 7 bases between the two ends. CDR1 and CDR2 (germline): LGHNA, YSLEER. The CDR3 protein is CASSQEGSSTDTQYL. CDR3 in DNA: TGCGCCAGCAGCCAAGAGGGGTCAAGCACAGATACGCAGTATTTG.

In this sample, this clonotype turned up many times. The gene calls are TRBV6-1 and TRBJ2-2; D call uncertain. V lost 1 base and J lost 4, with 7 bases in between. This CDR3 has 14 residues. The V gene's germline CDR1 is MNHNS and CDR2 SASEGT. CDR3: CASSEVQPTGELFF. CDR3 nucleotides: TGTGCCAGCAGTGAAGTTCAGCCCACCGGGGAGCTGTTTTTT.

This clonotype was detected only once. The CDR3 does not end in the conserved phenylalanine or tryptophan, so this is likely a read error. The chain joins TRBV29-1 to TRBJ2-5, with 8 bases identical to TRBD2. V was pared by 6 bases and J by 6 bases, with 12 bases of the junction left unmatched. The CDR3 length is 14 residues. From germline, CDR1 is SQVTM and CDR2 ANQGSEA. CDR3 nucleotides: TGCAGCGTGCTTCGGGGGGGGGTTTCGAAGACCCAGTACTCC. Translation gives CSVLRGGVSKTQYS.

This clonotype was counted many times. This chain uses TRBV6-5 with TRBJ2-5; possibly TRBD1 for D (6 bases). The CDR3 sequence is 15 residues long. Germline assignment: CDR1 MNHEY and CDR2 SVGAGI. Trimming stripped 2 bases from V and 2 bases from J, with 12 bases between. The CDR3 DNA sequence: TGTGCCAGCAGTTACCAGGGGAGACAACAAGAGACCCAGTACTTC. It encodes CASSYQGRQQETQYF.

About this clonotype: The conserved closing phenylalanine or tryptophan is absent in this CDR3, likely reflecting a read error. The rearrangement joins TRBV20-1 to TRBJ2-7; 10 bases map to TRBD2. Trimming took 5 bases from V and 7 from J; bases not matched to a gene: 11. Germline values: CDR1 DFQATT, CDR2 SNEGSKA (reference sequence). The CDR3 totals 14 residues. CDR3 sequence (DNA): TGCAGTGCTCCCCCTAGCGGGAGCTCCTGTGAGCAGTACTCC. Encoded protein: CSAPPSGSSCEQYS.

Notes on this clonotype: A junction end diverges from the germline sequence, so it may reflect a read error. The chain combines TRBV13 with TRBJ2-2; D is perhaps TRBD1 (5 bases). This CDR3 region has 14 residues. Germline V gene sequence: CDR1 PRHDT, CDR2 FYEKMQ (reference sequence). The CDR3 here is CTSTEAGRTGELFF. CDR3 nucleotide sequence: TGTACCAGCACCGAGGCAGGGCGCACCGGGGAGCTGTTTTTT.

The rearrangement links TRBV23-1 to TRBJ2-2; TRBD1 matches at 8 bases. TRBV23-1 is noted as an ORF with a role that remains uncertain. The CDR3 totals 18 residues. V trimming: 4 bases; J trimming: 1 base; junction bases outside the gene matches: 11. Here the CDR3 reads CASSPPKRTGQNTGELFF. In DNA, the CDR3 is TGCGCCAGCAGTCCTCCGAAACGGACAGGGCAGAACACCGGGGAGCTGTTTTTT.

V usage is TRBV6-5 and J usage is TRBJ2-1; D is undetermined. Germline values: CDR1 MNHEY, CDR2 SVGAGI. The CDR3 covers 13 residues. V was cut by 2 bases and J by 6 bases, with 8 bases left in between. The CDR3 loop reads CASSYQTINEQFF. The CDR3 bases are TGTGCCAGCAGTTACCAAACCATCAATGAGCAGTTCTTC.

This clonotype was seen more than once but under ten times. The rearrangement links TRBV20-1 to TRBJ1-2; D is uncertain. This CDR3 contains 11 residues. The germline CDR1 and CDR2 sequences are DFQATT and SNEGSKA (reference sequence). V was pared by 5 bases and J by 8 bases, with 12 bases between. CDR3 residues: CSAPGGGGYTF. In DNA, the CDR3 is TGCAGTGCTCCCGGAGGAGGAGGCTACACCTTC.

About this clonotype itself: This likely comes from a read error, as the CDR3 has no conserved phenylalanine or tryptophan at its end. V and J are TRBV11-2 and TRBJ1-1; weak D call: TRBD1 (6 bases). CDR3 length equals 18 residues. Germline V gives CDR1 SGHAT, CDR2 FQNNGV. The CDR3 here is CANSLVVRDKWANTEAFI. CDR3 bases: TGTGCCAACAGCTTAGTTGTCCGGGACAAATGGGCGAACACTGAAGCTTTCATT.